Shown below are 16 T cell receptor beta chains from a single sample sequenced in a study of blood T cell repertoires in COVID-19. Here immunoSEQ multiplex PCR was the method, and the copy in TCRdb shows in-frame clones only, minus some. This sample has 70,000 to 90,000 clones, with roughly 85% found just once. Specimen: peripheral blood. The receptors originated from a man aged 50 or older with COVID-19, enrolled during active disease.

The rearrangement uses TRBV5-1 and TRBJ2-1, with 8 bases that match TRBD2. CDR1 SGHRS and CDR2 YFSETQ come from the germline V gene. CDR3 length equals 16 residues. With 5 bases clipped from V and 0 bases from J, the junction kept 7 bases outside the gene matches. The CDR3 reads CASSRRGGNSYNEQFF. CDR3 DNA sequence: TGCGCCAGCAGTCGACGCGGGGGGAACTCCTACAATGAGCAGTTCTTC.

This chain uses TRBV28 with TRBJ2-7; 9 positions agree with TRBD1. Germline CDR1 is MDHEN and CDR2 is SYDVKM. V lost 7 bases and J lost 3; bases outside the gene matches: 7. CDR3 length: 14 amino acids. In nucleotides, the CDR3 is TGTGCCAGCACCGCGACAGGGGGAAGCTACGAGCAGTACTTC. It is translated as CASTATGGSYEQYF.

The rearrangement links TRBV5-1 to TRBJ2-7, with 8 bases lining up with TRBD2. Germline lookup yields CDR1 SGHRS and CDR2 YFSETQ. This CDR3 contains 14 residues. The junction had 6 bases not matched to a gene; V was cut back by 3 bases and J by 4 bases. Here the CDR3 reads CASSSSGRGYEQYF. CDR3 DNA: TGCGCCAGCAGCTCCAGCGGGAGAGGGTACGAGCAGTACTTC.

The chain links TRBV28 to TRBJ2-1; 13 bases agree with TRBD2. Germline V gene sequence: CDR1 MDHEN, CDR2 SYDVKM. V lost 5 bases, J lost 9 bases, and 10 bases stayed unmatched. CDR3 length: 16 residues. The CDR3, as DNA: TGTGCCAGCAGTCTAACTAGCGGGAGGGCAGTCTTTGAGCAGTTCTTC. Translated, it gives CASSLTSGRAVFEQFF.

The chain employs TRBV28 and TRBJ2-7, with TRBD2 as a possible D gene (6 bases). Germline lookup yields CDR1 MDHEN and CDR2 SYDVKM. The V gene lost 2 bases and the J gene lost 3 bases, with 11 bases spanning the gap. The CDR3 covers 14 residues. The CDR3 bases are TGTGCCAGCAGTTTAGGCGGGAAGAGCTACGAGCAGTACTTC. It codes for CASSLGGKSYEQYF. Variable domain in full (rest from reference TRBV28 and TRBJ2-7): DVKVTQSSRYLVKRTGEKVFLECVQDMDHENMFWYRQDPGLGLRLIYFSYDVKMKEKGDIPEGYSVSREKKERFSLILESASTNQTSMYLCASSLGGKSYEQYFGPGTRLTVT.

The chain employs TRBV25-1 and TRBJ2-4, with D possibly matching TRBD1 (6 bases). Germline CDR1 MGHDK, CDR2 SYGVNS. This CDR3 has 12 amino acids. Trimming removed 2 bases at V and 8 bases at J, with 7 bases between. CDR3 protein: CASSEAGDIQYF. Written as DNA, the CDR3 is TGTGCCAGCAGTGAAGCAGGGGACATTCAGTACTTC.

The chain employs TRBV6-4 and TRBJ2-1, with 7 nucleotides matching TRBD2. The CDR3 length is 15 residues. Germline V CDR1 and CDR2: MRHNA, SNTAGT. V trimming: 2 bases; J trimming: 8 bases; junction bases outside the gene matches: 9. The CDR3 protein is CASSDRGGSTDEQFF. In nucleotides, the CDR3 is TGTGCCAGCAGTGACCGGGGCGGGAGTACAGATGAGCAGTTCTTC.

The chain links TRBV25-1 to TRBJ2-7; 11 bases line up with TRBD2. CDR3 length equals 18 residues. Per germline, CDR1 MGHDK and CDR2 SYGVNS. Losses at the gene ends were 5 bases for V and 9 bases for J; bases not matched to a gene: 21. This CDR3 is CASSPPTSGRSYFAGQYF. The CDR3 DNA sequence: TGTGCCAGCAGTCCCCCCACTAGCGGGAGATCTTATTTTGCTGGGCAGTACTTC.

The genes are TRBV30 and TRBJ2-1; 9 bases line up with TRBD1. CDR3 length: 14 residues. CDR1 and CDR2 from the germline V gene are GTSNPN and SVGIG (reference sequence). V lost 5 bases, J lost 1 base, and 3 bases stayed unmatched. The CDR3 DNA reads as TGTGCCTGGGACAGGGGGAGGTCCTACAATGAGCAGTTCTTC. This translates into CAWDRGRSYNEQFF.

The V and J genes are TRBV25-1 and TRBJ2-1; D is possibly TRBD1 (5 bases). This CDR3 has 13 residues. With 7 bases removed from V and 6 bases from J, the gap between germline ends came to 13 bases. The germline V gene has CDR1 MGHDK and CDR2 SYGVNS. In DNA form, the CDR3 reads TGTGCCAGCAAAATTTCAGGGTCCAATGAGCAGTTCTTC. Its protein is CASKISGSNEQFF.

This clone turned up a few times. The V gene is TRBV24-1, the J gene TRBJ2-7, with 9 bases aligning to TRBD1. The V and J ends lost 9 bases and 7 bases, in that order; junction bases with no gene match: 15. The germline V gene encodes CDR1 KGHDR and CDR2 SFDVKD. The CDR3 contains 15 residues. For the CDR3, the DNA is TGTGCCACCGCCCGGGGGACAGGGATCGATCCGGAGCAGTACTTC. Amino acids: CATARGTGIDPEQYF.

The chain employs TRBV3-1 (or the pseudogene TRBV3-2) and TRBJ2-1, with a weak D call TRBD1 (5 bases). Germline loops: CDR1 LGHDT, CDR2 YNNKEL (reference sequence). This CDR3 is built from 15 residues. Trimming left V 3 bases short and J 5 bases short, with 14 bases between. CDR3 in DNA: TGTGCCAGCAGCCATACTACCAGGGCACACAATGAGCAGTTCTTC. As protein: CASSHTTRAHNEQFF.

The rearrangement joins TRBV9 to TRBJ2-7; D gene uncertain. V dropped 0 bases and J dropped 4 bases, with 14 bases sitting between them. Looked up from germline, CDR1 is SGDLS and CDR2 is YYNGEE. This CDR3 has 15 amino acids. CDR3 loop: CASSVAFDPGYEQYF. CDR3 coding DNA: TGTGCCAGCAGCGTAGCATTCGACCCCGGGTACGAGCAGTACTTC.

The chain recombines TRBV2 with TRBJ2-1; maybe TRBD1 (6 bases). Germline V gene lookup returns CDR1 SNHLY and CDR2 FYNNEI. The CDR3 length is 13 residues. With 1 base removed from V and 6 bases from J, the gap between germline ends came to 7 bases. The CDR3 is CASSEVTGNEQFF. CDR3 in DNA: TGTGCCAGCAGTGAAGTGACAGGCAATGAGCAGTTCTTC.

The chain carries TRBV15 and TRBJ2-7; D might be TRBD2 (6 bases). The CDR3 has 13 residues. Trimming removed 9 bases from V and 4 bases from J, with 16 bases in between. From germline, CDR1 is LNHNV and CDR2 YYDKDF (reference sequence). The CDR3 reads CATSRDSGYEQYF. The CDR3 DNA sequence: TGTGCCACTAGCCGGGACTCCGGTTACGAGCAGTACTTC.

This clone was counted a few times. CDR3 in DNA: TGTGCCAGCAGCTTAGGGGGGGGCTCCTACGAGCAGTACTTC. This sequence encodes CASSLGGGSYEQYF. The chain combines TRBV7-2 with TRBJ2-7; TRBD2 matches at 7 bases. V was pared by 1 base and J by 0 bases, with 0 bases of the junction left unmatched. Germline V gives CDR1 SGHTA, CDR2 FQGNSA. The CDR3 has 14 amino acids.